This is a list of T cell receptor beta chains from one sample in a study of yellow fever vaccine responses in identical twins. Using its own MiXCR run on the RT-PCR reads, TCRdb lists one record per CDR3 protein. The sample has over a thousand distinct CDR3 sequences, roughly 84% seen once. Sequencing used T cells from blood (PBMCs), unsorted or a sorted subset (not recorded which), obtained before or after yellow fever vaccination (not recorded which). These receptors were taken from a female donor who received the yellow fever vaccine. CDR3s include the opening cysteine and the closing phenylalanine or tryptophan. D genes are given only for firm matches. Not every row has a clone size; where given, it reads once, few, many or a size class.

V	J	size	D	CDR3	DNA
TRBV13	TRBJ2-3	.	.	CASSASRWEDTQYF	TGTGCCAGCAGCGCATCTCGGTGGGAGGATACGCAGTATTTT
TRBV10-1	TRBJ1-1	.	.	CASKQPHTEAFF	TGCGCCAGCAAACAGCCGCACACTGAAGCTTTCTTT
TRBV14	TRBJ2-1	.	.	CASSQDRGTLYNEQFF	TGTGCCAGCAGCCAAGATCGAGGGACATTATACAATGAGCAGTTCTTC
TRBV9	TRBJ2-3	.	.	CASSVAGDTQYF	TGTGCCAGCAGCGTAGCAGGGGATACGCAGTATTTT
TRBV20-1	TRBJ2-7	.	.	CSARVPRTDSSYEQYF	TGCAGTGCTAGAGTGCCTAGGACAGACAGCTCCTACGAGCAGTACTTC
TRBV10-3	TRBJ1-2	.	TRBD1	CAISASSQGNGYTF	TGTGCCATCAGCGCGAGTTCACAGGGGAATGGCTACACCTTC
TRBV20-1	TRBJ2-1	.	TRBD1	CSLGYRGSRNEQFF	TGCAGCCTAGGCTACAGGGGTTCGAGGAATGAGCAGTTCTTC
TRBV6-5	TRBJ1-1	.	TRBD1	CASTSRRGQNTEAFF	TGTGCCAGCACTTCCCGGAGGGGGCAGAACACTGAAGCTTTCTTT
TRBV13	TRBJ2-4	once	.	CASSLYGLLAKNIQYF	TGTGCCAGCAGCTTATATGGTTTACTAGCCAAAAACATTCAGTACTTC
TRBV11-1	TRBJ2-1	.	.	CASSLEGNEQFF	TGTGCCAGCAGCTTGGAAGGCAATGAGCAGTTCTTC
TRBV12-3/TRBV12-4	TRBJ1-5	once	TRBD1	CASSLRQGQQPQHF	TGTGCCAGCAGTCTTCGACAGGGGCAGCAGCCCCAGCATTTT
TRBV15	TRBJ1-1	.	.	CATSSGWGARAEAFF	TGTGCCACCAGCTCAGGGTGGGGGGCGCGGGCTGAAGCTTTCTTT
TRBV2	TRBJ2-4	.	.	CASSEKEGGNIQYF	TGTGCCAGCAGTGAGAAGGAGGGGGGGAACATTCAGTACTTC
TRBV7-3	TRBJ2-1	.	.	CASGRRDHNEQFF	TGTGCCAGCGGGAGGCGGGATCACAATGAGCAGTTCTTC
TRBV4-3	TRBJ2-3	.	.	CASSQAVGGHTITDTQYF	TGCGCCAGCAGCCAAGCCGTCGGGGGGCACACTATCACAGATACGCAGTATTTT
TRBV30	TRBJ1-5	.	TRBD1	CAWSVTGVHQPQHF	TGTGCCTGGAGTGTTACAGGGGTCCATCAGCCCCAGCATTTT
TRBV4-3	TRBJ2-7	once	.	CASSQDRRAYEQYF	TGCGCCAGCAGCCAAGATCGGAGGGCCTACGAGCAGTACTTC
TRBV6-1	TRBJ1-6	.	.	CASRQWGALDSPLHF	TGTGCCAGCAGGCAGTGGGGGGCGTTGGATTCACCCCTCCACTTT
TRBV11-3	TRBJ2-2	once	.	CASSSGLPGPTGELFF	TGTGCCAGCAGCTCGGGTCTCCCCGGACCCACCGGGGAGCTGTTTTTT
TRBV23-1	TRBJ1-6	.	.	CASSQSGQGSCNSPLHF	TGCGCCAGCAGTCAATCTGGGCAGGGGTCCTGTAATTCACCCCTCCACTTT
TRBV19	TRBJ2-1	.	.	CASSILDRGYNEQFF	TGTGCCAGTAGTATCCTTGATCGGGGCTACAATGAGCAGTTCTTC
TRBV20-1	TRBJ1-5	.	.	CSAPSGTRDQPQHF	TGCAGTGCCCCTAGCGGGACAAGGGATCAGCCCCAGCATTTT
TRBV7-6	TRBJ2-1	.	.	CASSLALIITGKGNNEQFF	TGTGCCAGCAGCTTAGCCCTAATAATAACAGGGAAAGGCAACAATGAGCAGTTCTTC
TRBV3-1	TRBJ2-3	.	.	CASTQRLSTDTQYF	TGTGCCAGCACCCAGAGGTTGAGCACAGATACGCAGTATTTT
TRBV7-9	TRBJ2-1	.	TRBD2	CASSPTSDYSYNEQFF	TGTGCCAGCAGCCCCACTAGCGACTACTCCTACAATGAGCAGTTCTTC
TRBV11-1	TRBJ2-5	.	.	CASSWVPNRQETQYF	TGTGCCAGCAGCTGGGTGCCGAACCGCCAAGAGACCCAGTACTTC
TRBV11-1	TRBJ2-1	.	.	CASSPPSTGWEQFF	TGTGCCAGCAGCCCCCCATCCACAGGGTGGGAGCAGTTCTTC
TRBV28	TRBJ2-5	.	.	CASSPTGRETQYF	TGTGCCAGCAGTCCTACAGGGAGGGAGACCCAGTACTTC
TRBV6-5	TRBJ1-3	few	.	CASSYIPSSGNTIYF	TGTGCCAGCAGTTACATCCCGAGCTCTGGAAACACCATATATTTT
TRBV28	TRBJ1-2	.	.	CASSWPDGISGGYTF	TGTGCCAGCAGTTGGCCTGACGGGATATCGGGTGGCTACACCTTC
TRBV10-3	TRBJ1-5	.	.	CAIGGDSKNQPQHF	TGTGCCATCGGGGGTGACAGTAAGAATCAGCCCCAGCATTTT
TRBV12-3/TRBV12-4	TRBJ1-6	.	.	CASSFGNSPLHF	TGTGCCAGCAGTTTTGGTAATTCACCCCTCCACTTT
TRBV3-1	TRBJ1-1	.	.	CASSQAHGQAFF	TGTGCCAGCAGCCAAGCCCATGGCCAAGCTTTCTTT
TRBV6-2/TRBV6-3	TRBJ1-2	.	TRBD1	CASSSGQPYGYTF	TGTGCCAGCAGCTCGGGACAGCCTTATGGCTACACCTTC
TRBV6-2/TRBV6-3	TRBJ2-7	.	.	CASSYGHEEIYEQYF	TGTGCCAGCAGCTACGGACATGAGGAGATCTACGAGCAGTACTTC
TRBV20-1	TRBJ2-7	.	.	CSARDNYEQYF	TGCAGTGCTAGAGACAACTACGAGCAGTACTTC
TRBV7-1	TRBJ2-3	.	TRBD2	CASSSQREVFTDTQYF	TGTGCCAGCAGCTCGCAGCGGGAGGTCTTCACAGATACGCAGTATTTT
TRBV6-5	TRBJ2-7	.	.	CASSSSVSYEQYF	TGTGCCAGCAGTTCTTCCGTCTCCTACGAGCAGTACTTC
TRBV11-1	TRBJ1-1	.	.	CASSLLQVNTEAFF	TGTGCCAGCAGCTTGCTCCAAGTGAACACTGAAGCTTTCTTT
TRBV4-3	TRBJ1-1	.	.	CASSQVRDMNTEAFF	TGCGCCAGCAGCCAAGTTAGGGACATGAACACTGAAGCTTTCTTT
TRBV4-1	TRBJ1-2	hyperexpanded	.	CASSQVAGTSYGYTF	TGCGCCAGCAGCCAAGTGGCAGGGACCAGCTATGGCTACACCTTC
TRBV3-1	TRBJ2-7	.	.	CASSQDGVGEQYF	TGTGCCAGCAGCCAAGATGGGGTTGGCGAGCAGTACTTC
TRBV7-1	TRBJ2-5	once	.	CASSSSGRQETQYF	TGTGCCAGCAGCTCCTCCGGGAGACAAGAGACCCAGTACTTC
TRBV20-1	TRBJ2-2	.	TRBD1	CSAKGGQGDTGELFF	TGCAGTGCCAAAGGGGGACAGGGGGACACCGGGGAGCTGTTTTTT
TRBV11-1	TRBJ2-3	.	TRBD2	CASRGTSGVTDTQYF	TGTGCCAGCAGAGGGACTAGCGGGGTTACAGATACGCAGTATTTT
TRBV5-4	TRBJ1-1	.	.	CASSLDRGGVNTEAFF	TGTGCCAGCAGCTTGGACCGGGGGGGGGTTAACACTGAAGCTTTCTTT
TRBV4-1	TRBJ1-5	.	TRBD1	CASSQGTPGGGQPQHF	TGCGCCAGCAGCCAAGGTACCCCAGGGGGCGGGCAGCCCCAGCATTTT
TRBV11-1	TRBJ2-1	.	TRBD2	CASSLDLGLAGDNEQFF	TGTGCCAGCAGCTTAGATTTAGGACTAGCGGGAGACAATGAGCAGTTCTTC
TRBV7-9	TRBJ2-5	.	.	CASSSEETQYF	TGTGCCAGCAGCTCCGAGGAGACCCAGTACTTC
TRBV7-9	TRBJ1-5	.	.	CASSLSGEVGQPQHF	TGTGCCAGCAGCTTGTCAGGTGAGGTGGGTCAGCCCCAGCATTTT
TRBV29-1	TRBJ2-5	.	TRBD2	CSVEPTSGIQETQYF	TGCAGCGTTGAGCCTACTAGCGGGATTCAAGAGACCCAGTACTTC
TRBV6-1	TRBJ1-1	.	TRBD1	CASTDRARAFF	TGTGCCAGCACCGACAGGGCGCGGGCTTTCTTT
TRBV4-3	TRBJ1-6	few	.	CASSQADSPLHF	TGCGCCAGCAGCCAAGCCGATTCACCCCTCCACTTT